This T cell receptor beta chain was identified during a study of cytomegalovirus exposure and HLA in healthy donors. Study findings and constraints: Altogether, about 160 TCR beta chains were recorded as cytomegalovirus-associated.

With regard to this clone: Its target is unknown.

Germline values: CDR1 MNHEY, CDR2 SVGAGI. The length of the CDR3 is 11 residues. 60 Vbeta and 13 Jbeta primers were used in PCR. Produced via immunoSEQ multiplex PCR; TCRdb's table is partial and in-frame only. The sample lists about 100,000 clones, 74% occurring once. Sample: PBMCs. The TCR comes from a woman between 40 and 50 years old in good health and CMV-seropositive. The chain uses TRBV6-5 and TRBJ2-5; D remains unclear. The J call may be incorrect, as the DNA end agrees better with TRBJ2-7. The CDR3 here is CASRRDYEQYF. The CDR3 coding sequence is TGTGCCAGCAGGAGAGACTACGAGCAGTACTTC.